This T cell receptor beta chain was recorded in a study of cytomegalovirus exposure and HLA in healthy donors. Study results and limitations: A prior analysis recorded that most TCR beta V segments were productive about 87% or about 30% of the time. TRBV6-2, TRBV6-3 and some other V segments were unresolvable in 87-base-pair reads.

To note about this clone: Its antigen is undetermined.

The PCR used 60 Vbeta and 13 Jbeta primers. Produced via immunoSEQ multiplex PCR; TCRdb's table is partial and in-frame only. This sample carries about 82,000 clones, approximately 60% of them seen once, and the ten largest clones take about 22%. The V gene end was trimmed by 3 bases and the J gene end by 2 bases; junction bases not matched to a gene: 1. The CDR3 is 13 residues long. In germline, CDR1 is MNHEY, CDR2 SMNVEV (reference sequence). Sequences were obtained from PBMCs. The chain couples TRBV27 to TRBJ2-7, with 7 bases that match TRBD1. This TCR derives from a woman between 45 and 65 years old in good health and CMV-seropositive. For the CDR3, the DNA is TGTGCCAGCAGTTTCCAGGGGGCCTACGAGCAGTACTTC. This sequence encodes CASSFQGAYEQYF.